The 17 T cell receptor beta chains given below trace back to one sample, sequenced in a study of beta chain features in type 1 diabetes. The sequenced template was cDNA made from the entire isolated RNA. Sequenced by immunoSEQ multiplex PCR; TCRdb stores in-frame clones only, minus some. The table lists under 300,000 clones, 27% of them singletons, with approximately 4% in the top ten. The specimen was central memory CD4+ T cells from blood. These TCRs come from a man aged 25 to 45 in good health.

This clone has a count of ten or more. The same CDR3 also results from other DNA sequences found in this sample. J is TRBJ2-5 and V is TRBV5-1; 9 bases are shared with TRBD1. The ends lost 4 bases at V and 5 bases at J; junction bases unmatched: 6. Germline CDR1 and CDR2: SGHRS and YFSETQ. The CDR3 runs to 14 residues. The DNA for the CDR3 is TGCGCCAGCAGCACAACAGGGGGCGGCGAGACCCAGTACTTC. Encoded protein: CASSTTGGGETQYF.

The chain uses TRBV25-1 and TRBJ2-1, with unresolved D. The CDR3 runs to 10 residues. CDR1 is MGHDK and CDR2 is SYGVNS in the germline V gene. V lost 5 bases to trimming and J lost 8 bases, with 4 bases between them. The CDR3, as DNA: TGTGCCAGCAGTTTCGATGAGCAGTTCTTC. Translation gives CASSFDEQFF.

This clone came up a few times. V is TRBV18 and J is TRBJ2-2; 7 bases agree with TRBD2. CDR1 KGHSH and CDR2 LQKENI come from the germline V gene. Unmatched junction bases numbered 8, after V lost 5 bases and J lost 11 bases. The CDR3 consists of 13 residues. This CDR3 reads CASSTARDYELFF. CDR3 nucleotide sequence: TGTGCCAGCTCAACGGCCCGGGACTATGAGCTGTTTTTT.

This clone was found a few times. The V call is TRBV29-1, the J call TRBJ2-3; no definite D call. Per germline, CDR1 SQVTM and CDR2 ANQGSEA. V was trimmed by 4 bases and J by 2 bases, leaving 10 bases between them. The CDR3 covers 13 residues. The CDR3: CSVGMGFTDTQYF. CDR3 nucleotide sequence: TGCAGCGTTGGGATGGGGTTCACAGATACGCAGTATTTT.

The CDR3 DNA sequence: TGTGCCTGGCTCCCAAGGAAGGAGACAACGCGTGCCGGGGAGCTGTTTTTT. This encodes CAWLPRKETTRAGELFF. The gene calls are TRBV30 and TRBJ2-2; D remains unclear. Germline V gives CDR1 GTSNPN, CDR2 SVGIG (reference sequence). Trimming left V 5 bases short and J 6 bases short, with 25 bases between. The CDR3 extends over 17 amino acids.

This rearrangement joins TRBV7-2 to TRBJ1-2, with 7 bases that match TRBD1. Germline loops: CDR1 SGHTA, CDR2 FQGNSA. There are 14 residues in the CDR3. J was trimmed by 0 bases and V by 5 bases; bases with no gene match: 3. The chain's CDR3 is CASSRDSANYGYTF. The DNA of the CDR3 is TGTGCCAGCAGCCGGGACAGCGCTAACTATGGCTACACCTTC.

In its sample, this clone was seen a few times. This chain connects TRBV20-1 to TRBJ2-5, with unresolved D. Trimming shortened V by 6 bases and J by 5 bases, and 7 bases separated the two germline ends. The length of the CDR3 is 10 residues. CDR1 and CDR2 from the germline V gene are DFQATT and SNEGSKA (reference sequence). The CDR3 region is CSATLETQYF. CDR3 nucleotides: TGCAGTGCCACACTTGAGACCCAGTACTTC.

J is TRBJ1-1 and V is TRBV7-9; D is undetermined. The germline V gene has CDR1 SEHNR and CDR2 FQNEAQ (reference sequence). V was cut by 5 bases and J by 0 bases, with 13 bases left in between. The CDR3 extends over 15 amino acids. CDR3 region: CASSPSKVMNTEAFF. CDR3 nucleotides: TGTGCCAGCAGCCCCAGTAAGGTCATGAACACTGAAGCTTTCTTT.

This clone showed up just once. The chain couples TRBV4-1 to TRBJ2-7; 8 bases align to TRBD1. The germline CDR1 and CDR2 sequences are MGHRA and YSYEKL. V shed 5 bases, J shed 6 bases, and the junction held 12 bases outside the gene matches. The CDR3 consists of 15 residues. The DNA of the CDR3 is TGCGCCAGCAGCTTTCGCGGACAGGGCGGGTCCGAGCAGTACTTC. Its translation: CASSFRGQGGSEQYF.

This chain links TRBV11-2 with TRBJ2-7; D is undetermined. This CDR3 comprises 15 residues. CDR1 is SGHAT, CDR2 FQNNGV, per germline. V was shortened by 0 bases and J by 1 base, with 10 bases between the two germline ends. The CDR3 sequence is CASSLEIVSSYEQYF. The CDR3 DNA follows: TGTGCCAGCAGCTTAGAGATCGTGTCATCCTACGAGCAGTACTTC.

By frequency in the sample, this clone is medium-sized. The rearrangement links TRBV5-1 to TRBJ2-1; 12 positions match TRBD2. Germline CDR1 and CDR2: SGHRS and YFSETQ. The CDR3 contains 17 residues. Trimming at V came to 4 bases and at J to 3 bases, leaving 8 bases not matched to a gene. Written as DNA, the CDR3 is TGCGCCAGCAGCCCCAACCTAGCGGGAGGGGACTACAATGAGCAGTTCTTC. Translation: CASSPNLAGGDYNEQFF.

The chain joins TRBV6-1 to TRBJ1-1; D is possibly TRBD1 (5 bases). V lost 6 bases and J 4 bases, leaving 15 bases between the germline ends. Germline CDR1 reads MNHNS; CDR2 reads SASEGT. The CDR3 runs 14 residues. The CDR3 loop is CASRAQGGSTEAFF. The CDR3 nucleotides read TGTGCCAGCAGGGCTCAGGGAGGCAGCACTGAAGCTTTCTTT.

The V and J genes are TRBV7-2 and TRBJ1-5; D may be TRBD1 (5 bases). V lost 4 bases and J lost 7, with 17 bases in between. Per germline, CDR1 SGHTA and CDR2 FQGNSA. CDR3 length equals 15 residues. The CDR3 region has the DNA TGTGCCAGCAGCTGGACGGCAGGGAGGATACAGCCCCAGCATTTT. Its protein product is CASSWTAGRIQPQHF.

The chain uses TRBV7-9 and TRBJ2-5; tentatively, D is TRBD1 or TRBD2 (5 bases each). The germline gives CDR1 SEHNR, CDR2 FQNEAQ (reference sequence). V lost 1 base and J 2 bases, leaving 14 bases between the germline ends. CDR3 length: 16 residues. The CDR3 is CASSLDVGAAQETQYF. As DNA, the CDR3 is TGTGCCAGCAGCTTAGACGTCGGGGCAGCTCAAGAGACCCAGTACTTC.

This clone appeared a single time. The chain links TRBV6-5 to TRBJ2-6; D gene ambiguous. The germline gives CDR1 MNHEY, CDR2 SVGAGI. The CDR3 has 11 amino acids. V dropped 7 bases and J dropped 9 bases, with 7 bases sitting between them. CDR3 bases: TGTGCCAGCAATACGTTCAACGTCCTGACTTTC. Amino acid sequence: CASNTFNVLTF.

This clone was seen many times. The chain joins TRBV5-5 to TRBJ2-7, with D possibly matching TRBD2 (5 bases). V gave up 8 bases and J gave up 7 bases, with 25 bases separating them. Germline V gives CDR1 SGHKS, CDR2 YYEKEE (reference sequence). The length of the CDR3 is 15 residues. The CDR3 is CAREVFVGEEGEQYF. In nucleotides, the CDR3 is TGTGCCAGAGAAGTGTTCGTGGGAGAGGAAGGTGAGCAGTACTTC.

This clone was observed a few times. The rearrangement links TRBV19 to TRBJ2-1; 10 bases match TRBD2. J lost 5 bases, V lost 3 bases, and 13 bases had no gene match. This CDR3 has 18 amino acids. Germline CDR1 is LNHDA and CDR2 is SQIVND (reference sequence). The CDR3 DNA sequence: TGTGCCAGTAGTATTTACAGCGGGAGGGCCGTCGGCCACAATGAGCAGTTCTTC. Translated, it gives CASSIYSGRAVGHNEQFF.